A selection of T cell receptor beta chains follows, all from one sample in a study of beta chain features in type 1 diabetes. Sequenced by immunoSEQ multiplex PCR; TCRdb stores in-frame clones only, minus some. The sample lists 300,000 to 450,000 clones, roughly 12% occurring once. Sequencing used naive CD4+ T cells from blood. The origin of the receptors is a man younger than 35 in good health. Both conserved end residues are trimmed from each CDR3. Fields, in order: J gene, V gene, CDR3 protein.

J: TRBJ1-5; V: TRBV7-9; CDR3: ASSQGSNQPQH
J: TRBJ2-2; V: TRBV7-3; CDR3: ASSLTSFRGSTGELF
J: TRBJ2-5; V: TRBV4-1; CDR3: ASSQAVQETQY
J: TRBJ2-1; V: TRBV9; CDR3: ASSVGEAGGLTPHEQF
J: TRBJ2-2; V: TRBV4-3; CDR3: ASSHIPGTRSTGELF
J: TRBJ2-5; V: TRBV21-1; CDR3: ASSDRDSPPETQY
J: TRBJ1-5; V: TRBV28; CDR3: ASSLPRALRNQPQH
J: TRBJ2-4; V: TRBV5-1; CDR3: ASSLVDRVSTQY
J: TRBJ2-7; V: TRBV30; CDR3: AWGTSGHEQY
J: TRBJ2-4; V: TRBV12-5; CDR3: ASGSGTENIQY
J: TRBJ1-5; V: TRBV19; CDR3: ASSMDLLDRSNQPQH
J: TRBJ1-5; V: TRBV7-2; CDR3: ASSSQGEQPQH
J: TRBJ2-5; V: TRBV7-9; CDR3: ASSLYQVLRETQY
J: TRBJ2-5; V: TRBV30; CDR3: AWSVGGVKTQY
J: TRBJ2-2; V: TRBV9; CDR3: ASSVDGSGELF
J: TRBJ2-5; V: TRBV28; CDR3: ASSTGGLAGLKETQY
J: TRBJ2-1; V: TRBV5-1; CDR3: ASSWTVAGGSYNEQF
J: TRBJ2-1; V: TRBV6-5; CDR3: ASSRLAGDYNEQF
J: TRBJ2-2; V: TRBV18; CDR3: ASSPPSGGRELF
J: TRBJ2-7; V: TRBV4-1; CDR3: ASSAGTSATKQY
J: TRBJ1-1; V: TRBV7-2; CDR3: ASSRGTANTEAF
J: TRBJ2-7; V: TRBV5-4; CDR3: ASSLDSRSYEQY
J: TRBJ2-1; V: TRBV7-8; CDR3: ASSFARLAGHNEQF